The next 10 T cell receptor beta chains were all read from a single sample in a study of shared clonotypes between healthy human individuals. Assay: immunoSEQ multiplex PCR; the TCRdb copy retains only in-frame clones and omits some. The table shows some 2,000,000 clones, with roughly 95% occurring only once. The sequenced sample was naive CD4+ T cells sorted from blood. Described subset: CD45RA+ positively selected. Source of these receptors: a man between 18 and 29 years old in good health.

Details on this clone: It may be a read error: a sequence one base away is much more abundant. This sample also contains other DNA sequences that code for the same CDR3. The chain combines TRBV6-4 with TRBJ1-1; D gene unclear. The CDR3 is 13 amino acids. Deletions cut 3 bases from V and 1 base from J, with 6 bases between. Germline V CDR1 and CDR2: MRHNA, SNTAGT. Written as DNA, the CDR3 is TGTGCCAGCAGTGAGGAGGAGAACACTGAAGCTTTCTTT. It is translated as CASSEEENTEAFF.

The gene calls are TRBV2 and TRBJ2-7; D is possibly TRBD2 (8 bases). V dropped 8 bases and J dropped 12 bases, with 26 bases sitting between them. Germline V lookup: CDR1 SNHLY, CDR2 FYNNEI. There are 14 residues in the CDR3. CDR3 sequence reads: CASHGGETGYEVYF. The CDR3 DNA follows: TGTGCCAGCCACGGGGGGGAGACAGGGTATGAAGTGTACTTC.

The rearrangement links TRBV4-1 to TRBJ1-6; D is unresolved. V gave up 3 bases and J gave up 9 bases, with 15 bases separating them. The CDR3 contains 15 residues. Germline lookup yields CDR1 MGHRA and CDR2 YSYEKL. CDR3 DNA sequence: TGCGCCAGCAGCCACCCGGACCGGGAAGGTTCACCCCTCCACTTT. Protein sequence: CASSHPDREGSPLHF.

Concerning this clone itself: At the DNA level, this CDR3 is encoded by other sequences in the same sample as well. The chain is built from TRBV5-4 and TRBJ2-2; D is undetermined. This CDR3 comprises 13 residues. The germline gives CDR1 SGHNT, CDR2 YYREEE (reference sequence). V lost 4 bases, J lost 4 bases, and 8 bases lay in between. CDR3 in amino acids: CASSTDSTGELFF. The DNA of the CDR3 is TGTGCCAGCAGCACGGATTCCACCGGGGAGCTGTTTTTT.

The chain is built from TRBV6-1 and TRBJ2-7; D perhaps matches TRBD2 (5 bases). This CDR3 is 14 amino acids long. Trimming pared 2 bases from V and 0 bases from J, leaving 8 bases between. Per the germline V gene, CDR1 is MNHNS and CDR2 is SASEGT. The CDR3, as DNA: TGTGCCAGCAGTGAACAACTAGGCTCCTACGAGCAGTACTTC. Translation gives CASSEQLGSYEQYF.

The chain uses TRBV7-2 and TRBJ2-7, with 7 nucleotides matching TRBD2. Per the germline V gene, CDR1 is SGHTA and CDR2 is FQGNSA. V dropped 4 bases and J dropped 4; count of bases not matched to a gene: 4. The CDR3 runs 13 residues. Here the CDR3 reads CASSSGLKYEQYF. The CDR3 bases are TGTGCCAGCAGCTCGGGACTAAAATACGAGCAGTACTTC.

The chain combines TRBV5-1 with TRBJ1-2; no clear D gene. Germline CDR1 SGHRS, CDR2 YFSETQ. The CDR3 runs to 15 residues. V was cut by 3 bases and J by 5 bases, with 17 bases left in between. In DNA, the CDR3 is TGCGCCAGCAGCTCAAATACGGCCCGAAATTATGGCTACACCTTC. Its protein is CASSSNTARNYGYTF.

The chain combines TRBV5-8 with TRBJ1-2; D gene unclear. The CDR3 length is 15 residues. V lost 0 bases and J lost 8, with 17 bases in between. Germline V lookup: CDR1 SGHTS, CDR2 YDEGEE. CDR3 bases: TGTGCCAGCAGCTTGGCCTTCCGGATTCCGGGGGGCTACACCTTC. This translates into CASSLAFRIPGGYTF.

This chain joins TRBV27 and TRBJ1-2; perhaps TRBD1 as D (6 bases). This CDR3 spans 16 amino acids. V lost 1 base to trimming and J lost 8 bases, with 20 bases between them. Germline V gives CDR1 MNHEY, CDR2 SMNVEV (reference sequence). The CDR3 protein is CASSLFPGQGTKGYTF. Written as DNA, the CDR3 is TGTGCCAGCAGTTTATTCCCCGGTCAGGGGACTAAGGGCTACACCTTC.

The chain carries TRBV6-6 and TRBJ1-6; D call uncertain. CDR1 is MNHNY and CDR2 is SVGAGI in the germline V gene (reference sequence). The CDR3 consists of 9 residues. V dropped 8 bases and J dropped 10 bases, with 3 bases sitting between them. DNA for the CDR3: TGTGCCAGCGGCTCACCCCTCCACTTT. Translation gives CASGSPLHF.